The 22 T cell receptor beta chains below come from one sample, sequenced in a study of blood T cell repertoires in COVID-19. Data came from immunoSEQ multiplex PCR; TCRdb stores just in-frame clones and leaves some out. The sample includes about 70,000 clones, about 88% of them seen just once. Sequences were obtained from peripheral blood. Source of these receptors: a human donor in a cohort sampled during active COVID-19.

This clone appeared a single time. This sequence joins TRBV30 and TRBJ2-7; 12 bases match TRBD1. This CDR3 is 15 amino acids long. CDR1 and CDR2 (germline): GTSNPN, SVGIG (reference sequence). Losses at the gene ends were 1 base for V and 5 bases for J; bases not matched to a gene: 6. The DNA for the CDR3 is TGTGCCTGGAGTGCGGGACAGGGGGCTATAAACGAGCAGTACTTC. This translates into CAWSAGQGAINEQYF. The full variable domain, rest sourced from reference TRBV30 and TRBJ2-7, is SQTIHQWPATLVQPVGSPLSLECTVEGTSNPNLYWYRQAAGRGLQLLFYSVGIGQISSEVPQNLSASRPQDRQFILSSKKLLLSDSGFYLCAWSAGQGAINEQYFGPGTRLTVT.

This chain uses TRBV28 with TRBJ2-5, with TRBD1 matching over 7 bases. Germline V CDR1 and CDR2: MDHEN, SYDVKM. There are 14 residues in the CDR3. Trimming took 2 bases from V and 3 from J; bases not matched to a gene: 3. The chain's CDR3 is CASSLLTGKETQYF. CDR3 nucleotide sequence: TGTGCCAGCAGTTTACTGACAGGGAAAGAGACCCAGTACTTC.

The CDR3 sequence is CAWRASGGTQYF. The CDR3 DNA reads TGTGCCTGGAGGGCTTCCGGGGGTACGCAGTATTTT. This sequence joins TRBV30 and TRBJ2-3; a possible D gene is TRBD2 (6 bases). The CDR3 has 12 amino acids. CDR1 GTSNPN and CDR2 SVGIG come from the germline V gene (reference sequence). V lost 3 bases, J lost 8 bases, and 12 bases lay in between.

This chain joins TRBV6-5 and TRBJ2-7; D ambiguous. The V end was cut by 1 base, the J end by 2 bases, with 15 bases between. From germline, CDR1 is MNHEY and CDR2 SVGAGI. The CDR3 is made up of 16 amino acids. CDR3 DNA: TGTGCCAGCAGTTACTTGAAAGTGGGCATCCCCTACGAGCAGTACTTC. This gives the protein CASSYLKVGIPYEQYF.

The chain joins TRBV19 to TRBJ2-2, with 8 bases identical to TRBD1. The V gene end was trimmed by 7 bases and the J gene end by 4 bases; junction bases not matched to a gene: 8. CDR1 is LNHDA and CDR2 is SQIVND in the germline V gene (reference sequence). This CDR3 has 15 residues. This CDR3 reads CASTQGARITGELFF. The CDR3 DNA reads TGTGCCAGTACTCAGGGGGCGCGGATCACCGGGGAGCTGTTTTTT.

The gene calls are TRBV10-3 and TRBJ2-1; D is possibly TRBD2 (6 bases). Germline CDR1 is ENHRY and CDR2 is SYGVKD. This CDR3 has 12 amino acids. V lost 10 bases and J 3 bases, leaving 10 bases between the germline ends. CDR3 region: CANGTGYNEQFF. CDR3 in DNA: TGTGCCAACGGGACTGGCTACAATGAGCAGTTCTTC.

The genes are TRBV9 and TRBJ2-2; D uncertain. This CDR3 region has 12 residues. Germline V gives CDR1 SGDLS, CDR2 YYNGEE. Deletions cut 4 bases from V and 2 bases from J, with 3 bases between. DNA for the CDR3: TGTGCCAGCAGCCCTAACACCGGGGAGCTGTTTTTT. As protein: CASSPNTGELFF.

The chain couples TRBV19 to TRBJ2-1, with 11 bases fitting TRBD2. V shed 5 bases and J 4 bases; nucleotides not matched to a gene: 7. CDR3 length: 16 residues. Germline V CDR1 and CDR2: LNHDA, SQIVND (reference sequence). This chain's CDR3 is CASSGGASGRYNEQFF. CDR3 sequence (DNA): TGTGCCAGTAGTGGAGGCGCTAGCGGGAGGTACAATGAGCAGTTCTTC.

This sequence joins TRBV29-1 and TRBJ2-7, with D possibly matching TRBD1 (6 bases). CDR1 SQVTM and CDR2 ANQGSEA come from the germline V gene. CDR3 length: 13 amino acids. V lost 2 bases to trimming and J lost 1 base, with 9 bases between them. DNA of the CDR3: TGCAGCGTTGAACTGACAGGATCCTACGAGCAGTACTTC. It yields the protein CSVELTGSYEQYF.

The chain uses TRBV19 and TRBJ2-1; 12 bases match TRBD2. CDR1 and CDR2 from the germline V gene are LNHDA and SQIVND (reference sequence). J was trimmed by 4 bases and V by 7 bases; bases with no gene match: 5. CDR3 length equals 15 residues. The CDR3 loop is CASTGTSGSYNEQFF. The CDR3 DNA follows: TGTGCCAGTACTGGGACTAGCGGGTCTTACAATGAGCAGTTCTTC. The full variable domain, with the rest looked up from reference TRBV19 and TRBJ2-1, is DGGITQSPKYLFRKEGQNVTLSCEQNLNHDAMYWYRQDPGQGLRLIYYSQIVNDFQKGDIAEGYSVSREKKESFPLTVTSAQKNPTAFYLCASTGTSGSYNEQFFGPGTRLTVL.

The rearrangement uses TRBV19 and TRBJ2-7; D may be TRBD2 (5 bases). From germline, CDR1 is LNHDA and CDR2 SQIVND (reference sequence). V was trimmed by 5 bases and J by 5 bases, leaving 13 bases between them. The CDR3 has 13 amino acids. For the CDR3, the DNA is TGTGCCAGTAGTCGACTTACTAGGGACGAGCAGTACTTC. Protein: CASSRLTRDEQYF.

V and J are TRBV19 and TRBJ2-5; a weak D match, TRBD1 (6 bases). Germline V lookup: CDR1 LNHDA, CDR2 SQIVND (reference sequence). Trimming left V 0 bases short and J 1 base short, with 18 bases between. CDR3 length equals 18 residues. CDR3 protein: CASSIDGGWRLSQETQYF. The DNA of the CDR3 is TGTGCCAGTAGTATAGATGGGGGCTGGCGGCTCTCCCAAGAGACCCAGTACTTC.

The rearrangement uses TRBV9 and TRBJ2-3; the D gene is possibly TRBD1 (6 bases). The germline CDR1 and CDR2 sequences are SGDLS and YYNGEE. The CDR3 spans 15 residues. Deletions cut 0 bases from V and 4 bases from J, with 12 bases between. CDR3 in amino acids: CASSVAWGHADTQYF. The CDR3 DNA sequence: TGTGCCAGCAGCGTAGCCTGGGGACACGCAGATACGCAGTATTTT.

The rearrangement links TRBV30 to TRBJ2-3; 12 positions match TRBD1. The CDR3 has 13 residues. With 5 bases clipped from V and 6 bases from J, the junction kept 3 bases outside the gene matches. Germline CDR1 is GTSNPN and CDR2 is SVGIG (reference sequence). CDR3 protein: CAWGTGGQDTQYF. CDR3 coding DNA: TGTGCCTGGGGGACAGGGGGCCAGGATACGCAGTATTTT.

The chain joins TRBV30 to TRBJ2-1; TRBD2 might be the D (5 bases). Looked up from germline, CDR1 is GTSNPN and CDR2 is SVGIG (reference sequence). CDR3 size: 12 residues. V shed 4 bases and J shed 4 bases, with 8 bases lying between them. The CDR3 DNA reads TGTGCCTGGACGGACTGGTACAATGAGCAGTTCTTC. This translates into CAWTDWYNEQFF.

The chain employs TRBV9 and TRBJ1-5; D remains unclear. CDR1 and CDR2 (germline): SGDLS, YYNGEE. There are 14 residues in the CDR3. V was clipped by 0 bases and J by 4 bases, with 8 bases between them. In nucleotides, the CDR3 is TGTGCCAGCAGCGTAGACCCGGTTAATCAGCCCCAGCATTTT. It codes for CASSVDPVNQPQHF. Full variable domain (rest looked up from reference TRBV9 and TRBJ1-5): DSGVTQTPKHLITATGQRVTLRCSPRSGDLSVYWYQQSLDQGLQFLIQYYNGEERAKGNILERFSAQQFPDLHSELNLSSLELGDSALYFCASSVDPVNQPQHFGDGTRLSIL.

This clone appeared once. J is TRBJ2-2 and V is TRBV28, with a possible D match to TRBD1 (6 bases). Trimming took 6 bases from V and 3 from J, leaving 14 bases between them. The germline CDR1 and CDR2 sequences are MDHEN and SYDVKM. The length of the CDR3 is 15 residues. DNA of the CDR3: TGTGCCAGCAGAGCCGGGAAGGGGGACACCGGGGAGCTGTTTTTT. Amino acid sequence: CASRAGKGDTGELFF.

V gene TRBV6-6 combines with J gene TRBJ1-1, with 7 bases lining up with TRBD1. Germline V gives CDR1 MNHNY, CDR2 SVGAGI (reference sequence). The V gene end was trimmed by 5 bases and the J gene end by 1 base; junction bases not matched to a gene: 7. This CDR3 has 15 residues. The CDR3 region has the DNA TGTGCCAGCAGTGGCGAGGGGGCGTCGAACACTGAAGCTTTCTTT. Protein sequence: CASSGEGASNTEAFF.

This clone showed up just once. This chain links TRBV7-9 with TRBJ2-3; TRBD1 is a possible D gene (6 bases). V was shortened by 3 bases and J by 6 bases, with 13 bases between the two germline ends. Germline V gene lookup returns CDR1 SEHNR and CDR2 FQNEAQ (reference sequence). The CDR3 contains 14 residues. For the CDR3, the DNA is TGTGCCAGCAGCTTTGACAGGCGAATGGATACGCAGTATTTT. Translation gives CASSFDRRMDTQYF.

J is TRBJ1-1 and V is TRBV6-5; perhaps TRBD1 as D (6 bases). Deletions cut 10 bases from V and 4 bases from J, with 13 bases between. The CDR3 extends over 12 amino acids. Germline values: CDR1 MNHEY, CDR2 SVGAGI. CDR3 bases: TGTGCCACAAGCCAGGGGACCACTGAAGCTTTCTTT. Translating gives CATSQGTTEAFF.

The gene calls are TRBV28 and TRBJ1-6; 8 bases align to TRBD1. Germline loops: CDR1 MDHEN, CDR2 SYDVKM. The trim removed 6 bases at V and 6 bases at J, leaving 10 bases unmatched. CDR3 length equals 16 residues. The CDR3 DNA reads TGTGCCAGCAGGGAGATCCGGACAGGGACTAATTCACCCCTCCACTTT. Translation gives CASREIRTGTNSPLHF.

The rearrangement joins TRBV6-6 to TRBJ2-3, with 13 bases aligning to TRBD2. There are 14 residues in the CDR3. Germline trimming cut 6 bases from V and 9 bases from J; bases unmatched to any gene: 6. Germline V gene data show CDR1 as MNHNY and CDR2 as SVGAGI (reference sequence). The CDR3 region is CASSPGLAGETQYF. The CDR3 DNA is TGTGCCAGCAGCCCCGGACTAGCGGGAGAAACGCAGTATTTT.